The 21 T cell receptor beta chains reported below all come from one sample, sequenced in a study of blood T cell dynamics during melanoma immunotherapy. Time point defined: week 3, after first cycle of checkpoint inhibitor. Profiled with immunoSEQ multiplex PCR; TCRdb holds only in-frame clones, not every one. The data show approximately 11,000 clones, over 85% seen once. The input for sequencing was blood, taken from a patient treated with checkpoint blockade. The receptors shown here come from a human donor with melanoma.

Here the CDR3 DNA reads TGTGCCAGCAGTTTAGTAGCCCACTGGGCCTACGAGCAGTACTTC. It codes for CASSLVAHWAYEQYF. The V and J genes are TRBV28 and TRBJ2-7; D is undetermined. The CDR3 is made up of 15 amino acids. Trimming removed 2 bases from V and 2 bases from J, with 13 bases in between. From germline, CDR1 is MDHEN and CDR2 SYDVKM.

The chain links TRBV5-4 to TRBJ2-1, with D unresolved. The ends were cut back, 4 bases at V and 4 bases at J, with 18 bases in the middle. There are 16 residues in the CDR3. Germline V CDR1 and CDR2: SGHNT, YYREEE (reference sequence). The chain's CDR3 is CASSQDLDALYNEQFF. CDR3 coding DNA: TGTGCCAGCAGCCAAGACCTTGACGCGCTATACAATGAGCAGTTCTTC.

The chain uses TRBV7-9 and TRBJ2-2; a weak D match, TRBD2 (6 bases). Germline V CDR1 and CDR2: SEHNR, FQNEAQ (reference sequence). V gave up 4 bases and J gave up 7 bases, with 10 bases separating them. CDR3 length equals 13 residues. The CDR3, as DNA: TGTGCCAGCAGCTGGTCGGGGGTCGGGGAGCTGTTTTTT. Its translation is CASSWSGVGELFF.

This chain links TRBV28 with TRBJ2-1; 10 bases line up with TRBD2. CDR3 size: 14 residues. Germline assignment: CDR1 MDHEN and CDR2 SYDVKM. Losses at the gene ends were 6 bases for V and 9 bases for J; bases not matched to a gene: 8. The CDR3 nucleotides read TGTGCCAGCAGCCCTAGCGGGAGTAGGGTTGAGCAGTTCTTC. It translates to CASSPSGSRVEQFF.

The rearrangement joins TRBV9 to TRBJ2-1, with D perhaps matching TRBD1 or TRBD2 (5 bases each). V was shortened by 0 bases and J by 8 bases, with 12 bases between the two germline ends. Germline CDR1 and CDR2: SGDLS and YYNGEE. This CDR3 is 14 amino acids long. CDR3 sequence: CASSVAGRGDEQFF. The CDR3 DNA sequence: TGTGCCAGCAGCGTAGCGGGACGCGGCGATGAGCAGTTCTTC. The variable domain in full, with the rest retrieved from reference TRBV9 and TRBJ2-1, is DSGVTQTPKHLITATGQRVTLRCSPRSGDLSVYWYQQSLDQGLQFLIQYYNGEERAKGNILERFSAQQFPDLHSELNLSSLELGDSALYFCASSVAGRGDEQFFGPGTRLTVL.

The gene calls are TRBV9 and TRBJ1-3; D is uncertain. The CDR3 consists of 15 residues. V shed 2 bases and J shed 0 bases, with 9 bases lying between them. Germline CDR1 reads SGDLS; CDR2 reads YYNGEE. The CDR3 loop is CASSVFGSSGNTIYF. Written as DNA, the CDR3 is TGTGCCAGCAGCGTGTTTGGCAGCTCTGGAAACACCATATATTTT.

To note about this clone: Germline and junction disagree at one end, which may indicate a read error. This chain links TRBV7-9 with TRBJ1-2, with 8 bases aligning to TRBD1. Germline CDR1 SEHNR, CDR2 FQNEAQ (reference sequence). The CDR3 consists of 12 residues. The CDR3 protein is CASSRPTGALAF. The CDR3, as DNA: TGTGCCAGCAGCAGACCGACAGGGGCCTTGGCCTTC.

The chain combines TRBV5-1 with TRBJ2-3; D unclear. Germline CDR1 and CDR2: SGHRS and YFSETQ. This CDR3 has 13 residues. The V gene lost 1 base and the J gene lost 2 bases, with 5 bases spanning the gap. The CDR3 coding sequence is TGCGCCAGCAGCTTGCCCGACACAGATACGCAGTATTTT. It codes for CASSLPDTDTQYF.

This clone showed up just a few times. The chain couples TRBV27 to TRBJ2-1; 7 bases align to TRBD1. The trim removed 7 bases at V and 6 bases at J, leaving 9 bases unmatched. The CDR3 spans 14 residues. The V gene's germline CDR1 is MNHEY and CDR2 SMNVEV (reference sequence). DNA for the CDR3: TGTGCCAGCATGAGGACAGGTGGACTCAATGAGCAGTTCTTC. This translates into CASMRTGGLNEQFF.

J is TRBJ2-7 and V is TRBV6-5, with a weak D call TRBD1 (6 bases). Germline-derived CDR1 and CDR2 are MNHEY and SVGAGI. V was trimmed by 2 bases and J by 2 bases, leaving 7 bases between them. The CDR3 is made up of 13 amino acids. CDR3 amino acids: CASSYRGTYEQYF. The CDR3 DNA follows: TGTGCCAGCAGTTACAGGGGGACCTACGAGCAGTACTTC.

The genes are TRBV19 and TRBJ2-1; TRBD2 matches 7 bases. CDR1 and CDR2 (germline): LNHDA, SQIVND (reference sequence). Losses at the gene ends were 1 base for V and 8 bases for J; bases not matched to a gene: 14. The CDR3 runs 17 residues. CDR3 protein: CASSIVETSPIADEQFF. CDR3 DNA: TGTGCCAGTAGTATAGTCGAGACTAGCCCCATAGCCGATGAGCAGTTCTTC. Based on the CDR3 plus reference TRBV19 and TRBJ2-1, the full variable domain is DGGITQSPKYLFRKEGQNVTLSCEQNLNHDAMYWYRQDPGQGLRLIYYSQIVNDFQKGDIAEGYSVSREKKESFPLTVTSAQKNPTAFYLCASSIVETSPIADEQFFGPGTRLTVL.

The CDR3 DNA follows: TGTGCCAGCAGTTTATACAGAAGGGAGACCCAGTACTTC. It yields the protein CASSLYRRETQYF. The chain has TRBV28 and TRBJ2-5; D uncertain. CDR1 MDHEN and CDR2 SYDVKM come from the germline V gene. The CDR3 covers 13 residues. The V end lost 1 base, the J end lost 5 bases, and 8 bases lay between the germline ends.

CDR3 in amino acids: CASSQDRGRSDEQYF. The CDR3 DNA sequence: TGCGCCAGCAGCCAAGATAGGGGGCGCAGCGACGAGCAGTACTTC. The V and J genes are TRBV4-1 and TRBJ2-5; 7 positions agree with TRBD1. The J call may not be correct, given that the DNA end is closer to TRBJ2-7. This CDR3 is 15 amino acids long. Looked up from germline, CDR1 is MGHRA and CDR2 is YSYEKL.

The chain carries TRBV28 and TRBJ2-5; TRBD1 or TRBD2 may be the D gene (6 bases each). Germline CDR1 MDHEN, CDR2 SYDVKM. CDR3 size: 16 residues. V was cut by 3 bases and J by 4 bases, with 18 bases left in between. This CDR3 reads CASSFGGRPGAETQYF. CDR3 DNA sequence: TGTGCCAGCAGTTTCGGGGGCCGGCCCGGGGCAGAGACCCAGTACTTC.

Only a few counts were recorded for this clone. The chain couples TRBV5-6 to TRBJ1-2; a weak D match, TRBD1 (5 bases). The germline gives CDR1 SGHDT, CDR2 YYEEEE. This CDR3 comprises 13 residues. The V end was cut by 1 base, the J end by 8 bases, with 12 bases between. The CDR3 loop reads CASSLRQGGGYTF. CDR3 sequence (DNA): TGTGCCAGCAGCTTGCGGCAGGGAGGAGGCTACACCTTC.

The V gene is TRBV28, the J gene TRBJ2-1; 7 bases match TRBD2. Trimming at V came to 7 bases and at J to 0 bases, leaving 12 bases not matched to a gene. Looked up from germline, CDR1 is MDHEN and CDR2 is SYDVKM. This CDR3 is built from 17 residues. The DNA for the CDR3 is TGTGCCAGCACCTCTGGGGGGGAGTCGAGCTCCTACAATGAGCAGTTCTTC. Amino acid sequence: CASTSGGESSSYNEQFF.

The rearrangement uses TRBV28 and TRBJ1-5, with TRBD1 as a possible D gene (5 bases). Trimming stripped 6 bases from V and 4 bases from J, with 13 bases between. The CDR3 length is 14 residues. Germline V gene data show CDR1 as MDHEN and CDR2 as SYDVKM. In DNA, the CDR3 is TGTGCCAGCAGCCATGAGTGGGGGAATCAGCCCCAGCATTTT. Translation: CASSHEWGNQPQHF.

The gene calls are TRBV27 and TRBJ1-2; 7 bases align to TRBD1. CDR3 length equals 13 residues. Germline V gene data show CDR1 as MNHEY and CDR2 as SMNVEV (reference sequence). Trimming at V came to 8 bases and at J to 0 bases, leaving 3 bases not matched to a gene. The CDR3 coding sequence is TGTGCCAGCGGGACAGTGGCTAACTATGGCTACACCTTC. Residues: CASGTVANYGYTF.

This rearrangement joins TRBV6-6 to TRBJ2-6, with 7 bases identical to TRBD2. This CDR3 has 15 amino acids. The ends lost 4 bases at V and 3 bases at J; junction bases unmatched: 3. Germline V gene data show CDR1 as MNHNY and CDR2 as SVGAGI (reference sequence). The DNA for the CDR3 is TGTGCCAGCAGTTTTTGGGAGGGTGGGGCCAACGTCCTGACTTTC. The encoded protein is CASSFWEGGANVLTF.

The chain has TRBV27 and TRBJ2-7; tentative D call: TRBD1 (5 bases). Germline assignment: CDR1 MNHEY and CDR2 SMNVEV (reference sequence). This CDR3 has 13 residues. V lost 1 base, J lost 5 bases, and 9 bases lay in between. CDR3 nucleotides: TGTGCCAGCAGTTTATGGGGCAGGGACGAGCAGTACTTC. Its translation: CASSLWGRDEQYF.

The gene calls are TRBV18 and TRBJ2-3; the D gene is possibly TRBD1 (6 bases). The germline V and J ends were trimmed by 0 bases and 1 base, with 8 bases remaining between them. This CDR3 contains 15 residues. Germline values: CDR1 KGHSH, CDR2 LQKENI. The CDR3, as DNA: TGTGCCAGCTCACCACCGCAGGGGCGCACAGATACGCAGTATTTT. This codes for CASSPPQGRTDTQYF.